Below are 10 T cell receptor beta chains sequenced from a single sample in a study of shared T cell receptors in the human thymus. The table came from immunoSEQ multiplex PCR; TCRdb's copy has only in-frame clones and leaves some out. The table shows approximately 400,000 clones, with just under 95% occurring only once. Sequencing used thymocytes. The origin of the receptors is a human donor.

The chain is built from TRBV19 and TRBJ2-3; the D is unclear. The CDR3 runs 14 residues. Germline loops: CDR1 LNHDA, CDR2 SQIVND (reference sequence). Trimming stripped 11 bases from V and 2 bases from J, with 17 bases between. The CDR3 DNA follows: TGTGCCCACGAAGTGGGCAGGAACACAGATACGCAGTATTTT. Translating gives CAHEVGRNTDTQYF. The entire variable domain, with the rest obtained from reference TRBV19 and TRBJ2-3, is as follows: DGGITQSPKYLFRKEGQNVTLSCEQNLNHDAMYWYRQDPGQGLRLIYYSQIVNDFQKGDIAEGYSVSREKKESFPLTVTSAQKNPTAFYLCAHEVGRNTDTQYFGPGTRLTVL.

J is TRBJ2-3 and V is TRBV19, with unresolved D. This CDR3 is 14 amino acids long. CDR1 and CDR2 from the germline V gene are LNHDA and SQIVND (reference sequence). The V end lost 6 bases, the J end lost 1 base, and 11 bases lay between the germline ends. The CDR3 DNA reads as TGTGCCAGTAGCAGAACGGACGGCACAGATACGCAGTATTTT. It translates to CASSRTDGTDTQYF.

The chain recombines TRBV13 with TRBJ1-1; the D is unclear. The CDR3 totals 14 residues. In germline, CDR1 is PRHDT, CDR2 FYEKMQ (reference sequence). V lost 1 base and J lost 3, with 9 bases in between. Here the CDR3 reads CASSLDPRDTEAFF. Here the CDR3 DNA reads TGTGCCAGCAGCTTAGATCCGAGGGACACTGAAGCTTTCTTT.

This clone has a single count. The chain is built from TRBV14 and TRBJ2-7; TRBD1 matches at 10 bases. Per the germline V gene, CDR1 is SGHDN and CDR2 is FVKESK. The CDR3 covers 15 residues. Losses at the gene ends were 4 bases for V and 5 bases for J; bases not matched to a gene: 8. The CDR3 protein is CASSLMGQGRHEQYF. DNA for the CDR3: TGTGCCAGCAGCCTGATGGGACAGGGGCGTCACGAGCAGTACTTC. The whole variable domain, filled in from reference TRBV14 and TRBJ2-7, reads EAGVTQFPSHSVIEKGQTVTLRCDPISGHDNLYWYRRVMGKEIKFLLHFVKESKQDESGMPNNRFLAERTGGTYSTLKVQPAELEDSGVYFCASSLMGQGRHEQYFGPGTRLTVT.

Worth noting for this clone: An end of the junction differs from the germline gene, which may be a read error. The chain is built from TRBV7-7 and TRBJ2-5; D gene unclear. The CDR3 covers 13 residues. Germline V lookup: CDR1 SSHAT, CDR2 FNYEAQ (reference sequence). CDR3 loop: CASSPPGQETQYF. As DNA, the CDR3 is TGTGCTAGCAGCCCGCCGGGCCAAGAGACCCAGTACTTC. Filled out from reference TRBV7-7 and TRBJ2-5, the complete variable domain reads GAGVSQSPRYKVTKRGQDVTLRCDPISSHATLYWYQQALGQGPEFLTYFNYEAQPDKSGLPSDRFSAERPEGSISTLTIQRTEQRDSAMYRCASSPPGQETQYFGPGTRLLVL.

The rearrangement uses TRBV18 and TRBJ2-1; 7 bases align to TRBD2. The CDR3 sequence is 18 residues long. Germline V lookup: CDR1 KGHSH, CDR2 LQKENI. V gave up 2 bases and J gave up 0 bases; unmatched junction bases: 10. CDR3 DNA sequence: TGTGCCAGCTCACCATCCTTCTCTAGCGGAAGCTCCTACAATGAGCAGTTCTTC. Protein product: CASSPSFSSGSSYNEQFF.

CDR3 in DNA: TGTGCCAGTAGTATAGGACAGGGAGAGGGGTACGAGCAGTACTTC. It translates to CASSIGQGEGYEQYF. J is TRBJ2-7 and V is TRBV19, with TRBD1 matching over 7 bases. The CDR3 runs 15 residues. Germline trimming cut 1 base from V and 4 bases from J; bases unmatched to any gene: 7. Germline CDR1 is LNHDA and CDR2 is SQIVND (reference sequence).

The chain carries TRBV15 and TRBJ2-7, with TRBD1 matching over 8 bases. Germline V gene lookup returns CDR1 LNHNV and CDR2 YYDKDF (reference sequence). The CDR3 is made up of 15 amino acids. V was clipped by 5 bases and J by 7 bases; unmatched bases: 13. The CDR3 sequence is CATSPSGGQGGEQYF. The CDR3 bases are TGTGCCACCAGCCCAAGCGGAGGACAGGGCGGGGAGCAGTACTTC.

This clone was counted a single time. The chain combines TRBV6-4 with TRBJ2-1, with D perhaps TRBD2 (5 bases). Germline V gene sequence: CDR1 MRHNA, CDR2 SNTAGT. The CDR3 covers 14 residues. The V end was cut by 2 bases, the J end by 8 bases, with 13 bases between. The CDR3 sequence: CASSDPTRRDEQFF. Written as DNA, the CDR3 is TGTGCCAGCAGTGACCCCACCCGGCGGGATGAGCAGTTCTTC.

This chain joins TRBV29-1 and TRBJ2-7; no firm D call. V was pared by 6 bases and J by 5 bases, with 20 bases between. Germline V lookup: CDR1 SQVTM, CDR2 ANQGSEA. This CDR3 is built from 14 residues. The CDR3 DNA sequence: TGCAGCGTAGGCAATGGCCGAGATAGGAACGAGCAGTACTTC. Encoded protein: CSVGNGRDRNEQYF.